This T cell receptor (beta chain) was sequenced during a study of brain T cells in children with intractable seizures. General observations from the study: HCMV serostatus was not known, and viral specificity came from CDR3 similarity only.

The length of the CDR3 is 12 residues. CDR1 is MNHNS and CDR2 is SASEGT in the germline V gene. V was clipped by 11 bases and J by 3 bases, with 8 bases between them. The table lists this clone with a few counts. Antigen: not known. Time point specified: blood from clinic visit 5 months post-surgery; TSC patient then seizure free. Method: immunoSEQ multiplex PCR; TCRdb's copy keeps in-frame clones and lacks some. There are approximately 330,000 clones in the sample; nearly 95% occur only once, and roughly 5.7% lies in the top ten. The V gene is TRBV6-1, the J gene TRBJ2-6; D is unclear. The starting material was peripheral blood, obtained about 5 months after surgery. The receptor comes from a boy under two years old with tuberous sclerosis and intractable seizures. This chain's CDR3 is CALLVGANVLTF. CDR3 DNA: TGTGCCCTACTGGTTGGGGCCAACGTCCTGACTTTC.